Below are 27 T cell receptor beta chains sequenced from a single sample in a study of blood T cell repertoires in COVID-19. The repertoire was sequenced with immunoSEQ multiplex PCR; TCRdb's copy has only in-frame clones and lacks some. The sample lists about 480,000 clones, around 89% seen once, with 4.3% in the top ten. The sequencing sample was made of peripheral blood. These receptors were taken from a woman aged 30 to 39 with acute or convalescent COVID-19.

This rearrangement joins TRBV2 to TRBJ1-1; tentative D call: TRBD1 (5 bases). The CDR3 totals 15 residues. The germline CDR1 and CDR2 sequences are SNHLY and FYNNEI. The V end lost 6 bases, the J end lost 5 bases, and 19 bases lay between the germline ends. CDR3 DNA sequence: TGTGCCAGCAGCCCCCCCAACCAGGGTGGTACTGAAGCTTTCTTT. Encoded protein: CASSPPNQGGTEAFF.

The chain employs TRBV18 and TRBJ2-5; TRBD1 matches at 7 bases. The CDR3 runs to 15 residues. Germline V gene sequence: CDR1 KGHSH, CDR2 LQKENI. V shed 2 bases, J shed 2 bases, and the junction held 5 bases outside the gene matches. CDR3 coding DNA: TGTGCCAGCTCACCAGAGGGGGCTGGACAAGAGACCCAGTACTTC. This codes for CASSPEGAGQETQYF.

J is TRBJ1-4 and V is TRBV10-3; tentatively, D is TRBD1 (5 bases). In germline, CDR1 is ENHRY, CDR2 SYGVKD. The CDR3 spans 14 residues. Trimming removed 10 bases at V and 4 bases at J, with 16 bases between. CDR3 sequence (DNA): TGTGCCACCTGTCAGGGAATGGGTAATGAAAAACTGTTTTTT. Translation: CATCQGMGNEKLFF.

The rearrangement links TRBV2 to TRBJ2-7; TRBD2 matches 7 bases. V shed 8 bases and J 2 bases; nucleotides not matched to a gene: 6. The germline gives CDR1 SNHLY, CDR2 FYNNEI. This CDR3 contains 13 residues. DNA of the CDR3: TGTGCCAGCTTCTTTGCGGGGGCCTACGAGCAGTACTTC. Translation gives CASFFAGAYEQYF.

The chain is built from TRBV6-5 and TRBJ2-7; no reliable D call. Trimming took off 5 bases at V and 4 bases at J, with 9 bases between the two ends. The CDR3 is 12 amino acids. Per germline, CDR1 MNHEY and CDR2 SVGAGI. CDR3 bases: TGTGCCAGCAGTCCCCAGTCTTACGAGCAGTACTTC. Translation: CASSPQSYEQYF.

The chain carries TRBV5-1 and TRBJ2-3; 8 bases are shared with TRBD1. Trimming at V came to 3 bases and at J to 1 base, leaving 4 bases not matched to a gene. Per the germline V gene, CDR1 is SGHRS and CDR2 is YFSETQ. The CDR3 sequence is 15 residues long. The CDR3 reads CASSSQGAGTDTQYF. In nucleotides, the CDR3 is TGCGCCAGCAGCTCGCAGGGGGCGGGCACAGATACGCAGTATTTT.

The chain carries TRBV6-4 and TRBJ1-2; D is perhaps TRBD1 (6 bases). In germline, CDR1 is MRHNA, CDR2 SNTAGT. V was cut by 5 bases and J by 8 bases, with 18 bases left in between. The CDR3 extends over 14 amino acids. The CDR3, as DNA: TGTGCCAGCAGTAAGGCAGGGGTGTATGACGGCTACACCTTC. It yields the protein CASSKAGVYDGYTF.

The chain joins TRBV6-5 to TRBJ2-3; D is ambiguous. V dropped 4 bases and J dropped 4 bases, with 6 bases sitting between them. CDR3 length: 12 residues. The germline V gene has CDR1 MNHEY and CDR2 SVGAGI. Here the CDR3 DNA reads TGTGCCAGCAGTTTTATCTCAGATACGCAGTATTTT. It specifies CASSFISDTQYF.

This rearrangement joins TRBV5-4 to TRBJ2-3; tentatively, D is TRBD2 (6 bases). Trimming removed 3 bases at V and 2 bases at J, with 10 bases between. The germline gives CDR1 SGHNT, CDR2 YYREEE (reference sequence). The CDR3 runs to 14 residues. The CDR3 DNA sequence: TGTGCCAGCAGCTCACGGACTAACACAGATACGCAGTATTTT. Amino acid sequence: CASSSRTNTDTQYF.

The chain couples TRBV3-1 (or the pseudogene TRBV3-2) to TRBJ2-5, with 9 positions matching TRBD2. The germline gives CDR1 LGHDT, CDR2 YNNKEL (reference sequence). After removal of 5 bases from V and 4 bases from J, the junction contained 5 bases not matched to a gene. The CDR3 loop spans 14 amino acids. CDR3 sequence: CASSWRGGLETQYF. CDR3 bases: TGTGCCAGCAGCTGGCGGGGGGGCTTAGAGACCCAGTACTTC.

This chain connects TRBV7-9 to TRBJ1-4; the D gene is possibly TRBD1 (5 bases). CDR3 length: 15 amino acids. Germline V gene lookup returns CDR1 SEHNR and CDR2 FQNEAQ (reference sequence). The ends were cut back, 0 bases at V and 4 bases at J, with 9 bases in the middle. The CDR3 sequence: CASSLALQDNEKLFF. CDR3 bases: TGTGCCAGCAGCTTAGCGCTACAGGATAATGAAAAACTGTTTTTT. Drawing the rest from reference TRBV7-9 and TRBJ1-4, the complete variable domain is DTGVSQNPRHKITKRGQNVTFRCDPISEHNRLYWYRQTLGQGPEFLTYFQNEAQLEKSRLLSDRFSAERPKGSFSTLEIQRTEQGDSAMYLCASSLALQDNEKLFFGSGTQLSVL.

The chain has TRBV5-5 and TRBJ2-1, with a possible D match to TRBD2 (6 bases). V was clipped by 4 bases and J by 4 bases, with 21 bases between them. The CDR3 covers 17 residues. Germline V gene sequence: CDR1 SGHKS, CDR2 YYEKEE (reference sequence). CDR3 sequence: CASSNRGAALHYNEQFF. Here the CDR3 DNA reads TGTGCCAGCAGCAACCGCGGGGCCGCCCTACATTACAATGAGCAGTTCTTC.

J is TRBJ1-5 and V is TRBV4-1; perhaps TRBD1 as D (5 bases). V lost 1 base to trimming and J lost 4 bases, with 8 bases between them. The CDR3 is 14 amino acids. Germline values: CDR1 MGHRA, CDR2 YSYEKL. CDR3 protein: CASSQAGSNQPQHF. The CDR3 DNA sequence: TGCGCCAGCAGCCAAGCAGGGTCAAATCAGCCCCAGCATTTT.

The chain has TRBV4-2 and TRBJ2-7; D not resolved. Per germline, CDR1 LGHNA and CDR2 YNFKEQ. The CDR3 has 11 amino acids. Trimming cost V 5 bases and J 4 bases, with 6 bases left between them. CDR3 residues: CASSGRYEQYF. CDR3 bases: TGTGCCAGCAGCGGTCGGTACGAGCAGTACTTC.

This clone occurred a few times. The V gene is TRBV29-1, the J gene TRBJ1-3; a weak D match, TRBD1 (6 bases). Trimming removed 7 bases from V and 4 bases from J, with 14 bases in between. Germline V gene lookup returns CDR1 SQVTM and CDR2 ANQGSEA. This CDR3 is 13 amino acids long. The CDR3 DNA sequence: TGCAGCGCTATGGACAGATTCGGAAACACCATATATTTT. Its translation: CSAMDRFGNTIYF.

This clone was seen a single time. The rearrangement uses TRBV24-1 and TRBJ2-2; D is unresolved. The ends were cut back, 3 bases at V and 7 bases at J, with 11 bases in the middle. From germline, CDR1 is KGHDR and CDR2 SFDVKD. The CDR3 loop spans 14 amino acids. CDR3 sequence reads: CATSDSEVGGELFF. In nucleotides, the CDR3 is TGTGCCACCAGTGATAGTGAGGTTGGCGGGGAGCTGTTTTTT.

This clone appeared a single time. Other DNA sequences within the sample encode an identical CDR3. The V gene is TRBV5-1, the J gene TRBJ2-5; 8 bases map to TRBD1. The V segment lost 3 bases and the J segment 5 bases; nucleotides outside the gene matches: 3. Germline assignment: CDR1 SGHRS and CDR2 YFSETQ. The CDR3 has 13 amino acids. The CDR3 protein is CASSSTGGETQYF. For the CDR3, the DNA is TGCGCCAGCAGCTCAACAGGGGGGGAGACCCAGTACTTC.

The V call is TRBV11-2, the J call TRBJ1-4; the match to TRBD1 covers 9 bases. This CDR3 is 16 amino acids long. Germline CDR1 is SGHAT and CDR2 is FQNNGV. Germline trimming cut 2 bases from V and 3 bases from J; bases unmatched to any gene: 4. The CDR3 nucleotides read TGTGCCAGCAGCTTAAGACAGGGGGGACCTAATGAAAAACTGTTTTTT. Translated: CASSLRQGGPNEKLFF.

This rearrangement joins TRBV5-1 to TRBJ1-1; 7 bases line up with TRBD1. The CDR3 runs 11 residues. Trimming took 6 bases from V and 8 from J; bases not matched to a gene: 4. CDR1 is SGHRS and CDR2 is YFSETQ in the germline V gene. The CDR3 region has the DNA TGCGCCAGCAAGTCAGGGGGGGAAGCTTTCTTT. Amino acid sequence: CASKSGGEAFF.

This clone was observed a single time. This sequence joins TRBV3-1 (or the pseudogene TRBV3-2) and TRBJ1-6; the D is unclear. CDR1 and CDR2 (germline): LGHDT, YNNKEL (reference sequence). Trimming removed 1 base at V and 9 bases at J, with 10 bases between. The CDR3 has 14 amino acids. CDR3 sequence reads: CASSQAGVISPLHF. As DNA, the CDR3 is TGTGCCAGCAGCCAAGCAGGCGTGATTTCACCCCTCCACTTT.

About this clone: This specimen includes other DNA sequences encoding the same CDR3. The genes are TRBV11-2 and TRBJ1-1, with a tentative D call TRBD1 (6 bases). The V end lost 5 bases, the J end lost 1 base, and 8 bases lay between the germline ends. Germline CDR1 SGHAT, CDR2 FQNNGV. The CDR3 runs 13 residues. CDR3 sequence (DNA): TGTGCCAGCAGCGCGGACAGGAACACTGAAGCTTTCTTT. Residues: CASSADRNTEAFF.

The chain links TRBV13 to TRBJ1-2; a possible D gene is TRBD1 (5 bases). Germline V gives CDR1 PRHDT, CDR2 FYEKMQ (reference sequence). V was shortened by 5 bases and J by 2 bases, with 18 bases between the two germline ends. This CDR3 is built from 16 residues. The CDR3 sequence is CASSTPDKSLNYGYTF. CDR3 DNA: TGTGCCAGCAGCACGCCGGACAAATCCTTAAACTATGGCTACACCTTC.

The gene calls are TRBV21-1 and TRBJ2-3; the DNA was not compared with TRBD2, the D call given in the table. TRBV21-1 is a pseudogene. This CDR3 has 17 residues. The CDR3 DNA follows: TGTGCCAGCAGCAAAGCGGTAGCGGGGGATTGCACAGATACGCAGTATTTT. This sequence encodes CASSKAVAGDCTDTQYF.

This clone was seen a few times. This chain connects TRBV4-1 to TRBJ2-2; D gene ambiguous. This CDR3 comprises 16 residues. Trimming cost V 1 base and J 6 bases, with 15 bases left between them. Germline CDR1 MGHRA, CDR2 YSYEKL. The CDR3 sequence is CASSQVSELAPGELFF. The CDR3 DNA reads TGCGCCAGCAGCCAAGTCTCGGAGCTCGCCCCCGGGGAGCTGTTTTTT.

This clone came up once. The gene calls are TRBV27 and TRBJ2-4; tentatively, D is TRBD1 (6 bases). The germline V and J ends were trimmed by 0 bases and 6 bases, with 15 bases remaining between them. CDR3 length: 16 amino acids. Germline values: CDR1 MNHEY, CDR2 SMNVEV (reference sequence). The CDR3 region is CASSLSYRVRGNIQYF. The CDR3, as DNA: TGTGCCAGCAGTTTATCCTACAGGGTGAGGGGAAACATTCAGTACTTC.

The genes are TRBV7-2 and TRBJ2-3; D is ambiguous. V was cut by 5 bases and J by 2 bases, with 11 bases left in between. This CDR3 has 14 amino acids. CDR1 is SGHTA, CDR2 FQGNSA, per germline. Written as DNA, the CDR3 is TGTGCCAGCAGCCCGAGCCTATCCACAGATACGCAGTATTTT. The encoded protein is CASSPSLSTDTQYF.

The CDR3 region is CASSQEGSRSRETQYF. CDR3 DNA: TGCGCCAGCAGCCAAGAAGGTTCGAGGTCCCGAGAGACCCAGTACTTC. This rearrangement joins TRBV4-1 to TRBJ2-5; no reliable D call. Trimming removed 0 bases at V and 4 bases at J, with 15 bases between. The germline V gene encodes CDR1 MGHRA and CDR2 YSYEKL. This CDR3 spans 16 amino acids.